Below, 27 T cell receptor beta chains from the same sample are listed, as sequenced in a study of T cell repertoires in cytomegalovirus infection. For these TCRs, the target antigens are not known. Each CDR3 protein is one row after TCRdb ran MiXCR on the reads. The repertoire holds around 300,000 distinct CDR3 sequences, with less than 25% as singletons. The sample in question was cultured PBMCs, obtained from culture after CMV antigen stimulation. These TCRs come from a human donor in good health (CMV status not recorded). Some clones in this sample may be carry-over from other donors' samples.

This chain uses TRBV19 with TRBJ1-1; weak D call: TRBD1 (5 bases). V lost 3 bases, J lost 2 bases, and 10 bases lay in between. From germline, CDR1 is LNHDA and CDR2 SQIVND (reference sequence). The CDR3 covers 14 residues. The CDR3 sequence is CASSISGRNTEAFF. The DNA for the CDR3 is TGTGCCAGTAGTATTTCAGGGAGAAACACTGAAGCTTTCTTT. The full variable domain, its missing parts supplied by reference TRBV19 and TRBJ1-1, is DGGITQSPKYLFRKEGQNVTLSCEQNLNHDAMYWYRQDPGQGLRLIYYSQIVNDFQKGDIAEGYSVSREKKESFPLTVTSAQKNPTAFYLCASSISGRNTEAFFGQGTRLTVV.

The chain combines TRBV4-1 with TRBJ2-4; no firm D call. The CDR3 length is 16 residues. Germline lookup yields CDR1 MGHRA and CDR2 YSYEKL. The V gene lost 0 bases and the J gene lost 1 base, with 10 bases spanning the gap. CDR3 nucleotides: TGCGCCAGCAGCCAAGATCAGCTAGGGGCCAAAAACATTCAGTACTTC. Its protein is CASSQDQLGAKNIQYF.

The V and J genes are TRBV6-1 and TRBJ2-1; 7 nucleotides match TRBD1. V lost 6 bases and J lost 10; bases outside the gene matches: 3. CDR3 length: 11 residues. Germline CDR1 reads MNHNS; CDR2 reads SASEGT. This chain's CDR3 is CASRRQGEQFF. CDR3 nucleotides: TGTGCCAGCAGAAGACAGGGCGAGCAGTTCTTC.

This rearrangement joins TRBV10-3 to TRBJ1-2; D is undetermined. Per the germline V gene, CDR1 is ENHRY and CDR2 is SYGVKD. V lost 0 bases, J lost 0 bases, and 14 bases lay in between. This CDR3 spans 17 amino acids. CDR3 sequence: CAISESLLRDTNYGYTF. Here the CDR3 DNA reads TGTGCCATCAGTGAGTCTCTCCTGAGGGATACTAACTATGGCTACACCTTC.

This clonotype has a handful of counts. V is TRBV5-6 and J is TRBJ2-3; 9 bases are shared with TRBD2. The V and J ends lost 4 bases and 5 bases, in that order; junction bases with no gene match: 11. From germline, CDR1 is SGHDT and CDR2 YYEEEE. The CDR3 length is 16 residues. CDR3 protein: CASSESMGLALDTQYF. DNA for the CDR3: TGTGCCAGCAGCGAAAGTATGGGACTAGCCTTAGATACGCAGTATTTT.

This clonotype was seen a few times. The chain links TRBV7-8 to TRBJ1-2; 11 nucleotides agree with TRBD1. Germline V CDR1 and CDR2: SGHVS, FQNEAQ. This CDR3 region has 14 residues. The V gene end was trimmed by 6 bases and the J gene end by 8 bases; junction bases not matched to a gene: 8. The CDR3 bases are TGTGCCAGCAGACCTAGGACAGGGGGCCGGGGCTACACCTTC. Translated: CASRPRTGGRGYTF.

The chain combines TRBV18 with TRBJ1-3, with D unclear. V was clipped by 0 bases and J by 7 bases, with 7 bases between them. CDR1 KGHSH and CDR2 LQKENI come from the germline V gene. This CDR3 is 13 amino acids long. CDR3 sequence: CASSPPEVNTIYF. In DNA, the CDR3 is TGTGCCAGCTCACCACCCGAAGTGAACACCATATATTTT.

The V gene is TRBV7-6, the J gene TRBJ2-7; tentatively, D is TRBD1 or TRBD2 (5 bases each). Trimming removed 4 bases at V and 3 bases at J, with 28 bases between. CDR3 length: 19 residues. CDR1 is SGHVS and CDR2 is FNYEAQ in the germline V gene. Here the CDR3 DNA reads TGTGCCAGCAGCTCTAGTGACAGTGGGTCTAGCCTCTCCCTCTACGAGCAGTACTTC. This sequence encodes CASSSSDSGSSLSLYEQYF.

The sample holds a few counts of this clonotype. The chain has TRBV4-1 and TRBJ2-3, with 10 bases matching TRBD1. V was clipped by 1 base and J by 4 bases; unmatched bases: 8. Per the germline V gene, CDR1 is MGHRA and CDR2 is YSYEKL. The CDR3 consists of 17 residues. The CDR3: CASSQGPGQGQADTQYF. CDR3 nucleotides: TGCGCCAGCAGCCAAGGACCGGGACAGGGGCAGGCAGATACGCAGTATTTT.

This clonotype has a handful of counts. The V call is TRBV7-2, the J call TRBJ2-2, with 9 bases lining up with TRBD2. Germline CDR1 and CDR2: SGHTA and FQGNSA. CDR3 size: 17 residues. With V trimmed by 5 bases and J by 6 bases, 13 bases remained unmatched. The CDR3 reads CASSPRLAGIGPGELFF. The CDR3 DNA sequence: TGTGCCAGCAGCCCCCGCCTAGCGGGAATTGGTCCCGGGGAGCTGTTTTTT.

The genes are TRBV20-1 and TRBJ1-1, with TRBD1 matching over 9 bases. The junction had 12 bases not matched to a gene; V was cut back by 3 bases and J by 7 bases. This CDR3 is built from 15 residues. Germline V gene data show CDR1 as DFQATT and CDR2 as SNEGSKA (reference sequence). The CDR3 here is CSASINGQGTDEAFF. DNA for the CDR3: TGCAGTGCTAGTATTAACGGACAGGGGACTGATGAAGCTTTCTTT.

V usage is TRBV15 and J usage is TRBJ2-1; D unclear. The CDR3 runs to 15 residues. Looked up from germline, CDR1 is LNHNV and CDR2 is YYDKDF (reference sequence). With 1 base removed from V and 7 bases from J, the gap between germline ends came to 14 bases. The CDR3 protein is CATSRVGDGSNEQFF. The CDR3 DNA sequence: TGTGCCACCAGCAGAGTAGGAGACGGCTCAAATGAGCAGTTCTTC.

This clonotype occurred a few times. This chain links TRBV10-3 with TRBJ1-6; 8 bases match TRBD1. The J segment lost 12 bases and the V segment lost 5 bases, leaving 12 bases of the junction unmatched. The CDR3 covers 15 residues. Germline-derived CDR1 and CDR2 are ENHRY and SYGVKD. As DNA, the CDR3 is TGTGCCATCAGTCTGGACAGCCCCGGGACAGGACCCCTCCACTTT. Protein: CAISLDSPGTGPLHF.

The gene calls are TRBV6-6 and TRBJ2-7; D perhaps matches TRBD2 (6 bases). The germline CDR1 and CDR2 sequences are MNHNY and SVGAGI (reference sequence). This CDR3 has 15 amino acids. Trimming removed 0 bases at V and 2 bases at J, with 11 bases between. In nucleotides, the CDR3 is TGTGCCAGCAGTTACTCGAATACGGGGGCCTACGAGCAGTACTTC. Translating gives CASSYSNTGAYEQYF.

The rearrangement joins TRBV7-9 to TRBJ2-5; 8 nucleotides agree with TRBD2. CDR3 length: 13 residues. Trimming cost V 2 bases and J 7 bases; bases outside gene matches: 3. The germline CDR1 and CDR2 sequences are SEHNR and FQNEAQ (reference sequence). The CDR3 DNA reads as TGTGCCAGCAGCTTATCTGCGGGGGGGACCCAGTACTTC. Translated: CASSLSAGGTQYF.

CDR3 amino acids: CASSKPGQDNEKLFF. Written as DNA, the CDR3 is TGTGCCAGCAGCAAACCGGGACAGGATAATGAAAAACTGTTTTTT. The chain has TRBV7-9 and TRBJ1-4, with 8 bases matching TRBD1. In germline, CDR1 is SEHNR, CDR2 FQNEAQ (reference sequence). This CDR3 spans 15 amino acids. J gave up 4 bases and V 5 bases, and 6 bases lay outside the gene matches.

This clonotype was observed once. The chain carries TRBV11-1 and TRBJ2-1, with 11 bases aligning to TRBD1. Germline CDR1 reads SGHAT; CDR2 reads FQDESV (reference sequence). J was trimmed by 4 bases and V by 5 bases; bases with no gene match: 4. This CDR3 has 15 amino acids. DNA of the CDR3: TGTGCCAGCAGCCGGACAGGGGGCGCGTACAATGAGCAGTTCTTC. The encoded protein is CASSRTGGAYNEQFF.

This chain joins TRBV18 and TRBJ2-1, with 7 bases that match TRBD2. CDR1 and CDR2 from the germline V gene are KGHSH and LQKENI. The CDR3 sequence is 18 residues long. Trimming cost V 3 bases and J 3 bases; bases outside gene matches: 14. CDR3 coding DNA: TGTGCCAGCTCACCTTTCCTAGCGGCTAATGGCTTCTACAATGAGCAGTTCTTC. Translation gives CASSPFLAANGFYNEQFF.

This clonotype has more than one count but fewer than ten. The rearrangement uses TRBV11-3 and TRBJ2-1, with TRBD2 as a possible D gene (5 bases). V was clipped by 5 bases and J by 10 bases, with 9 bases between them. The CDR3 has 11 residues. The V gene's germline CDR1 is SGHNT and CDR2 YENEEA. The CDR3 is CASSGGGEQFF. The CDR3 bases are TGTGCCAGCAGCGGAGGTGGGGAGCAGTTCTTC.

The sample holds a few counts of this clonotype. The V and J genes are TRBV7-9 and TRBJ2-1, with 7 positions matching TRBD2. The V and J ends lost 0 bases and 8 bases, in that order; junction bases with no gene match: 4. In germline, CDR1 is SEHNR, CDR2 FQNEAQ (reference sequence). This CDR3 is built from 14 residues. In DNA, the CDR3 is TGTGCCAGCAGCTTAGCGGGAGGGGATCATGAGCAGTTCTTC. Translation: CASSLAGGDHEQFF.

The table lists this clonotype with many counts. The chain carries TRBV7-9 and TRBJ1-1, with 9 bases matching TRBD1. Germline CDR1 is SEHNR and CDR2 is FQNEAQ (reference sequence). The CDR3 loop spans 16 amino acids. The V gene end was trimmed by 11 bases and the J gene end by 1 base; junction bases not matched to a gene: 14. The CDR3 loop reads CALEGPRQGGNTEAFF. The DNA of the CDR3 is TGTGCCTTAGAGGGGCCCCGACAGGGGGGGAACACTGAAGCTTTCTTT.

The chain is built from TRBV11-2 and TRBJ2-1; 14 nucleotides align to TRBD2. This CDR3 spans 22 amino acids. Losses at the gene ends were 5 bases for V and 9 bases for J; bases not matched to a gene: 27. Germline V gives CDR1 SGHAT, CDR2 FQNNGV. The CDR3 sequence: CASSPGIGTGGTSGSGWTEQFF. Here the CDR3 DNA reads TGTGCCAGCAGCCCGGGCATAGGGACAGGGGGGACTAGCGGGAGTGGATGGACTGAGCAGTTCTTC.

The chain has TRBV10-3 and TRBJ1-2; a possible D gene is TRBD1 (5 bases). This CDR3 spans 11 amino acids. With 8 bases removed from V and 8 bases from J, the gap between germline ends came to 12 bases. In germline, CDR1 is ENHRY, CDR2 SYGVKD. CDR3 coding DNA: TGTGCCATCTCGGCAGGGCCGGGCTACACCTTC. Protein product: CAISAGPGYTF.

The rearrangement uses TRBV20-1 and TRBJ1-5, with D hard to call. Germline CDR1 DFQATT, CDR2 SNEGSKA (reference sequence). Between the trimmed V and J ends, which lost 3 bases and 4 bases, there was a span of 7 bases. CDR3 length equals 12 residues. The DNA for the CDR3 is TGCAGTGCTAGTTACGAGAATCAGCCCCAGCATTTT. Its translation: CSASYENQPQHF.

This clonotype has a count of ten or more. CDR3 sequence: CATSRDSPEGNQPQHF. The CDR3 DNA sequence: TGTGCCACCAGCAGAGATAGCCCGGAGGGCAATCAGCCCCAGCATTTT. The rearrangement uses TRBV15 and TRBJ1-5; D is unclear. Germline V gene lookup returns CDR1 LNHNV and CDR2 YYDKDF (reference sequence). The CDR3 spans 16 residues. The ends were cut back, 0 bases at V and 2 bases at J, with 11 bases in the middle.

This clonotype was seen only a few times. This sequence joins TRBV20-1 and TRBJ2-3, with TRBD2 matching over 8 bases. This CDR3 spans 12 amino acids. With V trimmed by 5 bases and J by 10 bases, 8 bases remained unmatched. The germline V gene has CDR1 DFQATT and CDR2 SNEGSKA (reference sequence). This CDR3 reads CSASHTGGAQYF. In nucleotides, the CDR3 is TGCAGTGCTTCCCACACGGGAGGGGCGCAGTATTTT.

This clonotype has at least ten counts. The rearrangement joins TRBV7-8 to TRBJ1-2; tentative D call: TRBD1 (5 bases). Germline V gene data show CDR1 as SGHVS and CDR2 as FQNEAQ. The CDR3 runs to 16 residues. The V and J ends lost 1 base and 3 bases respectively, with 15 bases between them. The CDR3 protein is CASSLGSVPGHYGYTF. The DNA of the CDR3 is TGTGCCAGCAGCTTAGGTTCAGTTCCGGGGCACTATGGCTACACCTTC.